These 18 T cell receptor beta chains were all obtained from the same sample, sequenced in a study of control samples from healthy donors and cancer patients. Generated by immunoSEQ multiplex PCR, the TCRdb table keeps only in-frame clones and is missing some. The sample records approximately 86,000 clones, 80% to 95% being singletons. The specimen was blood. The receptors were gathered from a young woman in good health.

This clone was detected once. The chain is built from TRBV27 and TRBJ1-5; the D is unclear. V was trimmed by 0 bases and J by 3 bases, leaving 9 bases between them. The CDR3 sequence is 15 residues long. The germline V gene encodes CDR1 MNHEY and CDR2 SMNVEV (reference sequence). The CDR3 region is CASSLSRASNQPQHF. CDR3 in DNA: TGTGCCAGCAGTTTATCCCGGGCCTCCAATCAGCCCCAGCATTTT.

The chain links TRBV15 to TRBJ1-4; D remains ambiguous. The length of the CDR3 is 16 residues. Germline loops: CDR1 LNHNV, CDR2 YYDKDF (reference sequence). The V end lost 0 bases, the J end lost 0 bases, and 8 bases lay between the germline ends. The CDR3 loop is CATSRDAGATNEKLFF. The CDR3 DNA reads as TGTGCCACCAGCAGAGATGCGGGCGCAACTAATGAAAAACTGTTTTTT. Full variable domain (remainder filled in from reference TRBV15 and TRBJ1-4): DAMVIQNPRYQVTQFGKPVTLSCSQTLNHNVMYWYQQKSSQAPKLLFHYYDKDFNNEADTPDNFQSRRPNTSFCFLDIRSPGLGDTAMYLCATSRDAGATNEKLFFGSGTQLSVL.

The chain couples TRBV5-6 to TRBJ1-6; D uncertain. The CDR3 loop spans 12 amino acids. CDR1 SGHDT and CDR2 YYEEEE come from the germline V gene. Trimming took off 4 bases at V and 8 bases at J, with 7 bases between the two ends. The CDR3 spells CASSRDYSPLHF. The CDR3 DNA sequence: TGTGCCAGCAGCAGAGATTATTCACCCCTCCACTTT.

The chain has TRBV5-5 and TRBJ1-6; D is possibly TRBD1 (6 bases). The V end was cut by 2 bases, the J end by 4 bases, with 10 bases between. The CDR3 totals 15 residues. From germline, CDR1 is SGHKS and CDR2 YYEKEE (reference sequence). CDR3 protein: CASSFPDSYNSPLHF. The CDR3, as DNA: TGTGCCAGCAGCTTCCCGGACAGTTATAATTCACCCCTCCACTTT.

CDR3 nucleotides: TGTGCCAGCAGCGGCCCGGGACAGGGGAGAGGGGGTTACACCTTC. Its translation is CASSGPGQGRGGYTF. This chain connects TRBV9 to TRBJ1-2, with 10 bases identical to TRBD1. Trimming at V came to 3 bases and at J to 11 bases, leaving 13 bases not matched to a gene. Germline V lookup: CDR1 SGDLS, CDR2 YYNGEE. This CDR3 has 15 amino acids.

This chain joins TRBV19 and TRBJ1-4; 7 nucleotides agree with TRBD1. The CDR3 is 14 residues long. V shed 7 bases, J shed 6 bases, and the junction held 8 bases outside the gene matches. Per the germline V gene, CDR1 is LNHDA and CDR2 is SQIVND (reference sequence). The CDR3 sequence is CASTRQGSDEKLFF. CDR3 bases: TGTGCCAGTACCAGACAGGGATCGGATGAAAAACTGTTTTTT.

The V gene is TRBV3-1 (or the pseudogene TRBV3-2), the J gene TRBJ1-2; no definite D call. The CDR3 totals 14 residues. Deletions cut 4 bases from V and 4 bases from J, with 13 bases between. From germline, CDR1 is LGHDT and CDR2 YNNKEL (reference sequence). CDR3 nucleotides: TGTGCCAGCAGCCCAGCCGTGAGGTTCTATGGCTACACCTTC. It yields the protein CASSPAVRFYGYTF.

The rearrangement joins TRBV7-2 to TRBJ1-5, with 7 bases that match TRBD1. The junction had 11 bases not matched to a gene; V was cut back by 6 bases and J by 0 bases. Germline values: CDR1 SGHTA, CDR2 FQGNSA. CDR3 length: 17 amino acids. The CDR3 protein is CASSLSRDRYSNQPQHF. Here the CDR3 DNA reads TGTGCCAGCAGTTTGTCCCGGGACAGATATAGCAATCAGCCCCAGCATTTT.

This clone was recorded only once. V and J are TRBV7-3 and TRBJ2-3; D might be TRBD1 or TRBD2, each matching 5 bases. In germline, CDR1 is SGHTA, CDR2 FQGTGA. V lost 6 bases, J lost 0 bases, and 10 bases lay in between. The CDR3 loop spans 14 amino acids. The CDR3 loop reads CASRTGPSTDTQYF. The CDR3 DNA reads as TGTGCCAGCAGGACGGGACCCAGCACAGATACGCAGTATTTT.

The rearrangement uses TRBV5-4 and TRBJ1-2; no reliable D call. V shed 4 bases and J shed 8 bases, with 15 bases lying between them. Germline lookup yields CDR1 SGHNT and CDR2 YYREEE (reference sequence). This CDR3 is 13 amino acids long. CDR3 DNA sequence: TGTGCCAGCAGCCTACAGACGTCAGAGGGCTACACCTTC. It yields the protein CASSLQTSEGYTF.

The chain combines TRBV28 with TRBJ1-1, with D perhaps matching TRBD1 (5 bases). V was trimmed by 1 base and J by 4 bases, leaving 10 bases between them. The CDR3 runs to 14 residues. Germline V lookup: CDR1 MDHEN, CDR2 SYDVKM. CDR3 protein: CASSLLGVSTEAFF. CDR3 sequence (DNA): TGTGCCAGCAGTTTATTGGGGGTAAGCACTGAAGCTTTCTTT.

V is TRBV3-1 (or the pseudogene TRBV3-2) and J is TRBJ2-1; possibly TRBD2 for D (6 bases). The V end lost 2 bases, the J end lost 4 bases, and 9 bases lay between the germline ends. CDR3 size: 14 residues. Germline values: CDR1 LGHDT, CDR2 YNNKEL (reference sequence). The chain's CDR3 is CASSQSGTYNEQFF. The CDR3 coding sequence is TGTGCCAGCAGCCAATCCGGGACTTACAATGAGCAGTTCTTC.

J is TRBJ1-4 and V is TRBV7-9; D possibly corresponds to TRBD1 (5 bases). The V gene's germline CDR1 is SEHNR and CDR2 FQNEAQ (reference sequence). There are 15 residues in the CDR3. V lost 2 bases and J 4 bases, leaving 11 bases between the germline ends. The CDR3, as DNA: TGTGCCAGCAGCTTAACCCTGGGGGTTAATGAAAAACTGTTTTTT. This codes for CASSLTLGVNEKLFF. Looking up the rest from reference TRBV7-9 and TRBJ1-4 gives the full variable domain: DTGVSQNPRHKITKRGQNVTFRCDPISEHNRLYWYRQTLGQGPEFLTYFQNEAQLEKSRLLSDRFSAERPKGSFSTLEIQRTEQGDSAMYLCASSLTLGVNEKLFFGSGTQLSVL.

V is TRBV6-5 and J is TRBJ2-6; maybe TRBD2 (6 bases). Trimming cost V 6 bases and J 0 bases, with 9 bases left between them. This CDR3 has 15 amino acids. The germline gives CDR1 MNHEY, CDR2 SVGAGI. The CDR3: CASSRESSGANVLTF. The CDR3 DNA sequence: TGTGCCAGCAGCCGGGAGAGCTCTGGGGCCAACGTCCTGACTTTC.

The chain is built from TRBV19 and TRBJ1-6; no clear D gene. V gave up 7 bases and J gave up 6 bases, with 16 bases separating them. The germline V gene has CDR1 LNHDA and CDR2 SQIVND (reference sequence). This CDR3 region has 15 residues. CDR3 bases: TGTGCCAGTACCCAAAGGGTTTTCGGTAATTCACCCCTCCACTTT. Protein product: CASTQRVFGNSPLHF.

The chain uses TRBV7-5 and TRBJ1-2. TRBV7-5 is given as a pseudogene. The CDR3 loop spans 14 amino acids. The CDR3 protein is CARSLTDSNYGYTF. The CDR3 DNA is TGTGCCAGAAGCTTGACCGACTCTAACTATGGCTACACCTTC.

This clone has a handful of counts. The chain uses TRBV30 and TRBJ2-4, with 8 bases identical to TRBD2. V shed 5 bases and J 6 bases; nucleotides not matched to a gene: 6. CDR3 length equals 13 residues. Germline values: CDR1 GTSNPN, CDR2 SVGIG (reference sequence). CDR3 residues: CAWDRAGGNIQYF. The CDR3 coding sequence is TGTGCCTGGGACCGGGCGGGGGGAAACATTCAGTACTTC.

V gene TRBV10-2 combines with J gene TRBJ2-1; TRBD2 matches at 10 bases. The length of the CDR3 is 14 residues. The germline V gene has CDR1 WSHSY and CDR2 SAAADI. V was clipped by 5 bases and J by 4 bases; unmatched bases: 2. The CDR3 nucleotides read TGCGCCAGCAGTATTAGCGGGAGGTACAATGAGCAGTTCTTC. Translating gives CASSISGRYNEQFF.